This TCR beta chain was retrieved from a study of Ad26.COV2.S vaccination and SARS-CoV-2 variants. Whole-study results and caveats: Possibly, TCR breadth and depth analyses underestimated total T cell responses.

Of note for this clone: Its antigen is unknown.

Data came from immunoSEQ multiplex PCR; TCRdb stores just in-frame clones and leaves some out. Found here are around 370,000 clones, around 90% of them singletons; the top ten hold 3.5% to 4.5%. This sample comprised peripheral blood, obtained after recovery from COVID-19. This receptor was obtained from a human donor who had recovered from COVID-19.

The CDR3 DNA reads TGTGCCAGTATCGGCCGTGACGCCGGCACTGAAGCTTTCTTT. Translating gives CASIGRDAGTEAFF. V gene TRBV7-9 combines with J gene TRBJ1-1; D not certain. Trimming removed 9 bases from V and 4 bases from J, with 18 bases in between. Germline lookup yields CDR1 SEHNR and CDR2 FQNEAQ (reference sequence). The CDR3 contains 14 residues.